This T cell receptor (beta chain) was sequenced during a study of Ad26.COV2.S vaccination and SARS-CoV-2 variants. TCRdb's copy holds only in-frame clones and misses some; the assay was immunoSEQ multiplex PCR. This sample has just under 250,000 clones, with more than 75% found just once. The germline V gene encodes CDR1 SNHLY and CDR2 FYNNEI. The CDR3 extends over 12 amino acids. Comments on this clone: The junction differs from germline at one of its ends, possibly a read error.

Treatment: about 20 received Ad26.COV2.S at low or high dose, single or two shots; a few received placebo; per-sample allocation not given. The samples were gathered on day 63 after the first injection of vaccine or placebo. This sequence originates from a person between 18 and 60 years old who received the Ad26.COV2.S COVID-19 vaccine or a placebo. The sequences come from peripheral blood, collected in a trial of Ad26.COV2.S vaccine versus placebo. J is TRBJ1-5 and V is TRBV2, with 9 bases aligning to TRBD1. In DNA form, the CDR3 reads TGTGCCAGCAGACCCCCGGGACAGGGATGGTATTTT. It is translated as CASRPPGQGWYF.